One TCR beta chain is described in this entry. Its antigen remains undetermined. Qualities for individual bases were not recorded, and no much larger clone is one base off. The CDR3 measures 12 amino acids from cysteine to phenylalanine. CDR3 DNA is the only sequence kept; it has 36 bases, read in frame from the first base. Compared with germline, V lacks 6 bases and J lacks 12 bases; bases without a gene match: 10. CDR1 SGHAT and CDR2 FQNNGV were looked up in the germline V gene. TCR CDR3 regions were amplified from genomic DNA by multiplex PCR using the deep immunoSEQ assay. Extracted genomic DNA from each cell subset was spread evenly across all wells of several immunoSEQ 96-well plates, with each plate serving as a replicate. Each replicate PCR for sorted subsets received roughly 200 ng genomic DNA, equal to tens of thousands of T cell genomes. Purified libraries were quantified with a Qubit 3.0 fluorometer, sized on a Bioanalyzer 2100, and re-quantified with the KAPA Library Quantification kit. Each immunoSEQ 96-well plate was sequenced on its own single-read 150-cycle Illumina NextSeq 550 flow cell. As for the original processing: Because only junctional sequences without quality scores were contained in the immunoSEQ output, filtering matching that applied to full-length reads could not be performed. Sequences were annotated with PyIR, a Python wrapper for IgBLAST v1.9, and V/J genes and CDR3 were assigned using IMGT germline references. Reads with weak V/J assignments (E-value above 1e-6), missing CDR3, stop codons, out-of-frame junctions, or ambiguous translated residues were removed. V3J clonotypes were defined as sequences sharing an identical inferred V gene, J gene, and CDR3 amino acid sequence. Percentage overlap between repertoires was computed as shared unique clonotypes divided by the size of the smaller repertoire. RTK rarefaction, the Chao1 estimator, and Recon v2.1 estimates of unobserved clonotypes were used to assess repertoire richness. For all TCRbeta clonotypes obtained by the gDNA method from a few donors, generation probabilities were computed with OLGA. In its TCRdb copy, this immuneACCESS table keeps in-frame sequences only and misses some clones. Where compared with another copy, unresolved V genes explain less than half of these, and the others have no known cause. V, J and clone size are those of that table, while D and trimming were read from the DNA. This sample holds under 1,900,000 clones; about 98.5% were observed only once. Jointly, the top ten make up approximately 0.38% of the sample.

The donors were healthy, HIV-negative adults with no recently reported acute infections or vaccinations. Every donor was a Caucasian adult living in Nashville, Tennessee, USA. CD4+ T cells were enriched by magnetic negative selection; naive cells were then positively selected on CD45RA, and the negative fraction formed the memory subset. Blood was collected by leukapheresis, and PBMCs were isolated by Ficoll-Histopaque density gradient centrifugation and then cryopreserved in liquid nitrogen vapor phase. Analytical flow cytometry was used to check the purity and quantity of each magnetically sorted T cell population. Genomic DNA was isolated from each sorted fraction and quantified by UV absorbance on a Nanodrop 2000c. This sample was taken from a study of shared clonotypes between healthy human individuals (dated by TCRdb to the early 2020s). Broadly, across the study: Two women and a few men aged 18 to 49 years were included in the cohort. Per donor, three plates each were used for CD4 naive and CD4 memory, two for CD8 naive, and one for CD8 memory. Between about 0.9 and 8.9 billion PBMCs per donor were obtained by leukapheresis. Libraries were prepared and TCR repertoires were sequenced by different laboratories using diverse techniques, in order to increase sequencing depth and limit assay-specific biases. To estimate repertoire size and how much clonotypes are shared between individuals, the study performed deep sequencing of blood TCR repertoires from roughly five healthy adults. Points the paper makes about the study in general: Even with the large sequencing depth, rarefaction of the sorted-subset datasets indicated that sequencing was incomplete. Roughly 5% of naive CD4, around 3.5% of naive CD8, about 2.1% of memory CD4, and around 0.42% of memory CD8 clonotypes were shared across several donors. Naive subsets generally had larger estimated clonotype richness than memory subsets. Sampling was limited to blood, and TCR repertoires in tissue likely differ from TCR repertoires in blood. Compared with non-shared clonotypes, the clonotypes found in all four sorted-subset donors had higher generation probabilities. Based on pairwise subsampling, the degree of clonotype sharing among donors was expected to be affected by sequencing depth. Because the study included a small number of donors, the genetic and exposure-history diversity represented was limited.

The chain uses TRBV11-2 and TRBJ1-1; 7 bases in the middle match TRBD1. Sequencing input: naive CD4+ T cells sorted from blood. In light of the paper, this sample's cell subset or site label describes: CD45RA+ positively selected. This receptor was obtained from a man aged 25-45 years in good health. CDR3 sequence: CASSRHRGLTFF. The nucleotides read TGTGCCAGCAGTCGTCACAGGGGCCTAACTTTCTTT.